Below, 19 T cell receptor beta chains from the same sample are listed, as sequenced in a study of T cells in localized non-small cell lung cancer. The assay was immunoSEQ multiplex PCR, and TCRdb's table has in-frame clones only and misses some. The data show some 38,000 clones, about nine tenths seen once. The sample in question was peripheral blood mononuclear cells, obtained before any cancer treatment. Every receptor here comes from a male donor aged 60 or over with stage II lung adenocarcinoma.

This chain links TRBV6-5 with TRBJ2-1, with D possibly matching TRBD2 (5 bases). The CDR3 loop spans 13 amino acids. V was cut by 4 bases and J by 6 bases, with 10 bases left in between. In germline, CDR1 is MNHEY, CDR2 SVGAGI. The CDR3 here is CASSWLASNEQFF. The CDR3, as DNA: TGTGCCAGCAGTTGGTTAGCGTCCAATGAGCAGTTCTTC.

Only a few counts were recorded for this clone. This chain uses TRBV6-5 with TRBJ2-7; no clear D. V lost 2 bases and J lost 0, with 8 bases in between. Germline V gene data show CDR1 as MNHEY and CDR2 as SVGAGI. The CDR3 has 14 amino acids. The CDR3 sequence: CASSYGSSSYEQYF. The CDR3 DNA is TGTGCCAGCAGTTACGGCAGTAGCTCCTACGAGCAGTACTTC.

The V call is TRBV29-1, the J call TRBJ2-5; TRBD1 or TRBD2 may be the D gene (6 bases each). Trimming cost V 4 bases and J 4 bases, with 22 bases left between them. The CDR3 loop spans 16 amino acids. Germline-derived CDR1 and CDR2 are SQVTM and ANQGSEA. CDR3 sequence (DNA): TGCAGCGTTGGTCCCCCCAGCGGTAGGGGGGCAGAGACCCAGTACTTC. It yields the protein CSVGPPSGRGAETQYF.

The CDR3 here is CASSFTEGGGGRAFF. DNA for the CDR3: TGTGCCAGCAGCTTTACGGAGGGCGGGGGAGGTAGAGCTTTCTTT. This chain joins TRBV7-9 and TRBJ1-1; D perhaps matches TRBD1 (5 bases). V was cut by 3 bases and J by 10 bases, with 21 bases left in between. This CDR3 region has 15 residues. The germline CDR1 and CDR2 sequences are SEHNR and FQNEAQ (reference sequence).

The CDR3 sequence: CASNTNRVAYEQFF. CDR3 nucleotide sequence: TGTGCCAGCAATACTAACCGAGTCGCATATGAGCAGTTCTTC. V is TRBV28 and J is TRBJ2-1, with unresolved D. Trimming shortened V by 7 bases and J by 8 bases, and 18 bases separated the two germline ends. Germline V gene sequence: CDR1 MDHEN, CDR2 SYDVKM. The CDR3 has 14 amino acids.

This sequence joins TRBV18 and TRBJ2-7; D perhaps matches TRBD1 (5 bases). V lost 3 bases and J 1 base, leaving 7 bases between the germline ends. Germline assignment: CDR1 KGHSH and CDR2 LQKENI. CDR3 length equals 13 residues. CDR3 nucleotides: TGTGCCAGCTCACCGTCAGGGTCCTACGAGCAGTACTTC. Its translation is CASSPSGSYEQYF.

The chain joins TRBV27 to TRBJ2-5, with D perhaps matching TRBD2 (8 bases). Germline V lookup: CDR1 MNHEY, CDR2 SMNVEV (reference sequence). The ends were cut back, 10 bases at V and 4 bases at J, with 19 bases in the middle. The length of the CDR3 is 14 residues. The CDR3 reads CATGGLAGGETQYF. CDR3 in DNA: TGTGCCACGGGAGGACTAGCAGGGGGAGAGACCCAGTACTTC.

This clone was seen only once. The rearrangement links TRBV5-5 to TRBJ1-1; D is undetermined. Germline lookup yields CDR1 SGHKS and CDR2 YYEKEE (reference sequence). Trimming left V 2 bases short and J 1 base short, with 6 bases between. There are 13 residues in the CDR3. The CDR3: CASSFDTNTEAFF. The CDR3 region has the DNA TGTGCCAGCAGCTTCGACACGAACACTGAAGCTTTCTTT.

The chain uses TRBV15 and TRBJ1-1; no firm D call. The CDR3 length is 13 residues. The V and J ends lost 0 bases and 9 bases respectively, with 11 bases between them. The germline gives CDR1 LNHNV, CDR2 YYDKDF (reference sequence). The CDR3: CATSRDAGRQAFF. In DNA form, the CDR3 reads TGTGCCACCAGCAGAGATGCGGGCCGGCAAGCTTTCTTT. Combining the CDR3 with reference TRBV15 and TRBJ1-1 gives the whole variable domain DAMVIQNPRYQVTQFGKPVTLSCSQTLNHNVMYWYQQKSSQAPKLLFHYYDKDFNNEADTPDNFQSRRPNTSFCFLDIRSPGLGDTAMYLCATSRDAGRQAFFGQGTRLTVV.

The chain links TRBV2 to TRBJ2-7; the match to TRBD1 covers 8 bases. Germline assignment: CDR1 SNHLY and CDR2 FYNNEI. The CDR3 has 19 residues. V was clipped by 2 bases and J by 1 base; unmatched bases: 16. The CDR3 DNA reads TGTGCCAGCAGTGAATTAGACAGGGGAATCTTGAGTAAGTCCTACGAGCAGTACTTC. This sequence encodes CASSELDRGILSKSYEQYF.

This sequence joins TRBV5-6 and TRBJ2-1; D is undetermined. Per the germline V gene, CDR1 is SGHDT and CDR2 is YYEEEE. V lost 6 bases to trimming and J lost 8 bases, with 12 bases between them. The CDR3 loop spans 12 amino acids. The CDR3 here is CASTHQYDEQFF. The CDR3 nucleotides are TGTGCCAGCACTCACCAATACGATGAGCAGTTCTTC.

This clone was seen more than once but under ten times. The chain employs TRBV18 and TRBJ1-2; 10 bases are shared with TRBD1. The trim removed 3 bases at V and 6 bases at J, leaving 4 bases unmatched. Germline CDR1 KGHSH, CDR2 LQKENI. This CDR3 has 14 residues. The CDR3 DNA reads as TGTGCCAGCTCACCCACCGGGACAGGGGATGGCTACACCTTC. This gives the protein CASSPTGTGDGYTF.

The rearrangement links TRBV5-1 to TRBJ2-7; a possible D gene is TRBD1 (5 bases). Germline CDR1 and CDR2: SGHRS and YFSETQ. V was shortened by 0 bases and J by 4 bases, with 17 bases between the two germline ends. The length of the CDR3 is 16 residues. The CDR3 region is CASSLGNSQGKYEQYF. CDR3 nucleotides: TGCGCCAGCAGCTTGGGGAACTCGCAGGGTAAATACGAGCAGTACTTC.

This clone has more than one count but fewer than ten. This chain uses TRBV28 with TRBJ2-6; D might be TRBD1 (6 bases). The CDR3 is 14 amino acids. V was clipped by 6 bases and J by 4 bases, with 10 bases between them. Germline V gives CDR1 MDHEN, CDR2 SYDVKM. CDR3 nucleotide sequence: TGTGCCAGCAGCCTCAGGGGAGGGGCCAACGTCCTGACTTTC. This translates into CASSLRGGANVLTF. Drawing the rest from reference TRBV28 and TRBJ2-6, the complete variable domain is DVKVTQSSRYLVKRTGEKVFLECVQDMDHENMFWYRQDPGLGLRLIYFSYDVKMKEKGDIPEGYSVSREKKERFSLILESASTNQTSMYLCASSLRGGANVLTFGAGSRLTVL.

This chain joins TRBV7-6 and TRBJ2-3, with D possibly being TRBD2 (5 bases). V lost 1 base and J lost 2, with 7 bases in between. Germline loops: CDR1 SGHVS, CDR2 FNYEAQ. The CDR3 runs 14 residues. The CDR3 here is CASSLGTVTDTQYF. The CDR3 bases are TGTGCCAGCAGCTTAGGGACTGTCACAGATACGCAGTATTTT.

V is TRBV18 and J is TRBJ1-1; D might be TRBD1 (5 bases). The germline V gene has CDR1 KGHSH and CDR2 LQKENI. Trimming took 1 base from V and 1 from J, leaving 10 bases between them. This CDR3 comprises 15 residues. CDR3 nucleotide sequence: TGTGCCAGCTCACCACTTGATGGGGCGAACACTGAAGCTTTCTTT. As protein: CASSPLDGANTEAFF.

The chain is built from TRBV15 and TRBJ2-1; the D is unclear. This CDR3 is built from 12 residues. V lost 4 bases, J lost 4 bases, and 5 bases lay in between. CDR1 and CDR2 from the germline V gene are LNHNV and YYDKDF (reference sequence). DNA of the CDR3: TGTGCCACCAGCAACGGTTACAATGAGCAGTTCTTC. Translating it yields CATSNGYNEQFF.

The rearrangement links TRBV6-1 to TRBJ2-7; no definite D call. V was pared by 9 bases and J by 4 bases, with 10 bases between. Germline V gives CDR1 MNHNS, CDR2 SASEGT. The CDR3 loop spans 11 amino acids. The CDR3 DNA is TGTGCCAGTAATGCGCGGTACGAGCAGTACTTC. Translation gives CASNARYEQYF.

J is TRBJ1-1 and V is TRBV5-1, with D possibly matching TRBD1 (5 bases). The V and J ends lost 4 bases and 0 bases respectively, with 13 bases between them. This CDR3 contains 15 residues. The germline CDR1 and CDR2 sequences are SGHRS and YFSETQ. CDR3 loop: CASSMGPNMNTEAFF. DNA for the CDR3: TGCGCCAGCAGCATGGGACCCAACATGAACACTGAAGCTTTCTTT.